These T cell receptor beta chains were read from a single sample in a study of T cell changes during pregnancy in multiple sclerosis. The assay was immunoSEQ multiplex PCR, and TCRdb's table has in-frame clones only and misses some. The sample shows about 40,000 clones, around 90% of them seen only once. Source: CD8+ T cells from peripheral blood mononuclear cells, taken in the first trimester of pregnancy. The receptor source for this set is a female donor with multiple sclerosis, enrolled in a pregnancy study. The CDR3 runs from the conserved cysteine through the conserved F or W. D genes are given only for firm matches. Size tells how often a clone was seen (once, few, many) or the class of an expanded clone, and some rows leave it out.

j_call: TRBJ2-7
clone_size: .
d_call: .
v_call: TRBV27
cdr3_aa: CASSPITVGEQYF
cdr3_nt: TGTGCCAGCAGTCCAATCACTGTCGGGGAGCAGTACTTC

j_call: TRBJ1-1
clone_size: .
d_call: TRBD1
v_call: TRBV18
cdr3_aa: CASSPRQGDTEAFF
cdr3_nt: TGTGCCAGCTCACCAAGACAGGGGGACACTGAAGCTTTCTTT

j_call: TRBJ2-7
clone_size: once
d_call: TRBD1
v_call: TRBV6-1
cdr3_aa: CASSATGPEQYF
cdr3_nt: TGTGCCAGCAGTGCGACAGGGCCCGAGCAGTACTTC

j_call: TRBJ2-3
clone_size: .
d_call: TRBD2
v_call: TRBV7-3
cdr3_aa: CASSRLAGSTDTQYF
cdr3_nt: TGTGCCAGCAGTCGACTAGCGGGTAGCACAGATACGCAGTATTTT

j_call: TRBJ2-1
clone_size: .
d_call: .
v_call: TRBV7-3
cdr3_aa: CASSTLASSYNEQFF
cdr3_nt: TGTGCCAGCAGCACATTAGCAAGCTCCTACAATGAGCAGTTCTTC

j_call: TRBJ2-1
clone_size: .
d_call: .
v_call: TRBV10-3
cdr3_aa: CATTWRLDEQFF
cdr3_nt: TGTGCCACTACGTGGAGGCTTGATGAGCAGTTCTTC

j_call: TRBJ1-3
clone_size: few
d_call: .
v_call: TRBV10-3
cdr3_aa: CAISADSGNTIYF
cdr3_nt: TGTGCCATCAGTGCAGATTCTGGAAACACCATATATTTT

j_call: TRBJ2-2
clone_size: .
d_call: TRBD2
v_call: TRBV7-7
cdr3_aa: CASSLEAAGLAGGTGELFF
cdr3_nt: TGTGCTAGCAGCTTAGAGGCGGCGGGACTAGCGGGGGGAACCGGGGAGCTGTTTTTT

j_call: TRBJ2-7
clone_size: once
d_call: TRBD1
v_call: TRBV4-2
cdr3_aa: CASSQLGTGGSDEQYF
cdr3_nt: TGTGCCAGCAGCCAGTTAGGGACAGGGGGTTCGGACGAGCAGTACTTC

j_call: TRBJ1-6
clone_size: .
d_call: TRBD1
v_call: TRBV7-2
cdr3_aa: CASSPRGQAPGSPLHF
cdr3_nt: TGTGCCAGCAGCCCCAGAGGACAGGCCCCCGGTTCACCCCTCCACTTT

j_call: TRBJ1-2
clone_size: few
d_call: .
v_call: TRBV4-2
cdr3_aa: CASSPRATGNYGYTF
cdr3_nt: TGTGCCAGCAGCCCCCGAGCGACAGGAAACTATGGCTACACCTTC

j_call: TRBJ1-2
clone_size: .
d_call: .
v_call: TRBV20-1
cdr3_aa: CSPSGYTF
cdr3_nt: TGCAGCCCGTCCGGCTACACCTTC

j_call: TRBJ2-7
clone_size: .
d_call: .
v_call: TRBV4-1
cdr3_aa: CASSQVGDSRSYEQYF
cdr3_nt: TGCGCCAGCAGCCAAGTTGGAGACTCCCGCTCCTACGAGCAGTACTTC

j_call: TRBJ1-1
clone_size: .
d_call: TRBD1
v_call: TRBV19
cdr3_aa: CASSLGQGHTEAFF
cdr3_nt: TGTGCCAGTAGTCTGGGACAGGGTCACACTGAAGCTTTCTTT

j_call: TRBJ2-1
clone_size: .
d_call: .
v_call: TRBV6-4
cdr3_aa: CASSDRESGEQFF
cdr3_nt: TGTGCCAGCAGTGACAGGGAGTCCGGGGAGCAGTTCTTC

j_call: TRBJ1-1
clone_size: .
d_call: .
v_call: TRBV29-1
cdr3_aa: CSVATSEAFF
cdr3_nt: TGCAGCGTCGCTACCTCTGAAGCTTTCTTT

j_call: TRBJ2-1
clone_size: .
d_call: TRBD2
v_call: TRBV6-5
cdr3_aa: CASSPTSGGAYEQFF
cdr3_nt: TGTGCCAGCAGTCCGACTAGCGGGGGGGCTTATGAGCAGTTCTTC

j_call: TRBJ2-5
clone_size: .
d_call: TRBD2
v_call: TRBV2
cdr3_aa: CASSFPDLLAGGLKTQYF
cdr3_nt: TGTGCCAGCAGTTTCCCCGACCTACTAGCGGGGGGGCTGAAGACCCAGTACTTC

j_call: TRBJ2-1
clone_size: .
d_call: TRBD2
v_call: TRBV6-6
cdr3_aa: CASSYTASGGNEQFF
cdr3_nt: TGTGCCAGCAGTTACACGGCTAGCGGGGGCAATGAGCAGTTCTTC

j_call: TRBJ2-7
clone_size: .
d_call: TRBD1
v_call: TRBV6-5
cdr3_aa: CASSYNPGQGAGEQYF
cdr3_nt: TGTGCCAGCAGTTATAACCCGGGACAGGGGGCAGGGGAGCAGTACTTC

j_call: TRBJ1-6
clone_size: .
d_call: .
v_call: TRBV9
cdr3_aa: CASSDRRGTLHF
cdr3_nt: TGTGCCAGCAGCGACCGAAGGGGGACCCTCCACTTT

j_call: TRBJ2-7
clone_size: once
d_call: TRBD2
v_call: TRBV4-1
cdr3_aa: CASSQGLAGGPVEQYF
cdr3_nt: TGCGCCAGCAGCCAAGGTCTAGCGGGGGGGCCGGTTGAGCAGTACTTC

j_call: TRBJ2-7
clone_size: .
d_call: .
v_call: TRBV11-2
cdr3_aa: CASSLDMNEQYF
cdr3_nt: TGTGCCAGCAGCCTGGACATGAACGAGCAGTACTTC

j_call: TRBJ2-2
clone_size: .
d_call: .
v_call: TRBV9
cdr3_aa: CASSPYTGELFF
cdr3_nt: TGTGCCAGCAGCCCATACACGGGGGAGCTGTTTTTT

j_call: TRBJ1-3
clone_size: .
d_call: TRBD1
v_call: TRBV27
cdr3_aa: CASSLRGPSSGNTIYF
cdr3_nt: TGTGCCAGCAGTTTAAGGGGGCCTAGCTCTGGAAACACCATATATTTT

j_call: TRBJ1-6
clone_size: .
d_call: .
v_call: TRBV2
cdr3_aa: CASSEPVYNSPLHF
cdr3_nt: TGTGCCAGCAGTGAACCAGTTTATAATTCACCCCTCCACTTT

j_call: TRBJ1-4
clone_size: .
d_call: .
v_call: TRBV13
cdr3_aa: CASSSTGKNEKLFF
cdr3_nt: TGTGCCAGCAGCTCGACAGGAAAGAATGAAAAACTGTTTTTT

j_call: TRBJ1-3
clone_size: .
d_call: .
v_call: TRBV6-1
cdr3_aa: CASSDWTEAGNTIYF
cdr3_nt: TGTGCCAGCAGTGACTGGACAGAAGCTGGAAACACCATATATTTT

j_call: TRBJ2-1
clone_size: .
d_call: TRBD2
v_call: TRBV9
cdr3_aa: CASSPWGGTFDEQFF
cdr3_nt: TGTGCCAGCAGTCCATGGGGGGGTACTTTTGATGAGCAGTTCTTC

j_call: TRBJ2-5
clone_size: once
d_call: .
v_call: TRBV5-1
cdr3_aa: CASSPSPETQYF
cdr3_nt: TGCGCCAGCAGCCCCTCTCCGGAGACCCAGTACTTC

j_call: TRBJ2-2
clone_size: .
d_call: .
v_call: TRBV6-4
cdr3_aa: CASSGQATGELFF
cdr3_nt: TGTGCCAGCAGTGGTCAGGCCACCGGGGAGCTGTTTTTT

j_call: TRBJ2-3
clone_size: once
d_call: TRBD2
v_call: TRBV9
cdr3_aa: CASSVEGGTSTDTQYF
cdr3_nt: TGTGCCAGCAGCGTAGAGGGAGGGACTAGCACAGATACGCAGTATTTT

j_call: TRBJ2-3
clone_size: .
d_call: TRBD2
v_call: TRBV4-1
cdr3_aa: CASSPGGAASTDTQYF
cdr3_nt: TGCGCCAGCAGCCCGGGGGGGGCAGCTAGCACAGATACGCAGTATTTT

j_call: TRBJ2-5
clone_size: .
d_call: TRBD1
v_call: TRBV10-2
cdr3_aa: CASPGSGQGAGGQETQYF
cdr3_nt: TGCGCCAGCCCAGGATCGGGACAGGGGGCAGGAGGGCAAGAGACCCAGTACTTC

j_call: TRBJ2-7
clone_size: .
d_call: .
v_call: TRBV7-8
cdr3_aa: CASSSGLNYEQYF
cdr3_nt: TGTGCCAGCAGCTCAGGGCTTAACTACGAGCAGTACTTC

j_call: TRBJ2-5
clone_size: .
d_call: .
v_call: TRBV2
cdr3_aa: CASRLTESEETQYF
cdr3_nt: TGTGCCAGCAGGTTGACGGAGTCCGAAGAGACCCAGTACTTC

j_call: TRBJ2-2
clone_size: .
d_call: .
v_call: TRBV7-9
cdr3_aa: CASSSTDSALGELFF
cdr3_nt: TGTGCCAGCAGCTCGACCGACAGTGCCCTCGGGGAGCTGTTTTTT

j_call: TRBJ2-5
clone_size: medium-sized
d_call: TRBD2
v_call: TRBV5-5
cdr3_aa: CASWKREGQETQYF
cdr3_nt: TGTGCCAGCTGGAAGCGGGAGGGACAAGAGACCCAGTACTTC

j_call: TRBJ2-3
clone_size: .
d_call: TRBD2
v_call: TRBV28
cdr3_aa: CASSPVAGGRSDTQYF
cdr3_nt: TGTGCCAGCAGTCCGGTAGCGGGGGGGAGATCAGATACGCAGTATTTT

j_call: TRBJ1-1
clone_size: .
d_call: .
v_call: TRBV7-9
cdr3_aa: CASSLGGQYRTEAFF
cdr3_nt: TGTGCCAGCAGCTTAGGAGGACAGTATCGCACTGAAGCTTTCTTT

j_call: TRBJ2-7
clone_size: .
d_call: TRBD2
v_call: TRBV9
cdr3_aa: CASSVDAGGPSYEQYF
cdr3_nt: TGTGCCAGCAGCGTAGATGCGGGGGGGCCGTCTTACGAGCAGTACTTC

j_call: TRBJ2-1
clone_size: .
d_call: .
v_call: TRBV5-1
cdr3_aa: CASSLDSYNEQFF
cdr3_nt: TGCGCCAGCAGCTTGGACAGCTACAATGAGCAGTTCTTC

j_call: TRBJ1-1
clone_size: once
d_call: TRBD1
v_call: TRBV6-4
cdr3_aa: CASSEQGSTEAFF
cdr3_nt: TGTGCCAGCAGTGAACAGGGGTCTACTGAAGCTTTCTTT

j_call: TRBJ1-1
clone_size: .
d_call: TRBD1
v_call: TRBV4-2
cdr3_aa: CASSHAQGGNTEAFF
cdr3_nt: TGTGCCAGCAGCCACGCACAGGGGGGGAACACTGAAGCTTTCTTT